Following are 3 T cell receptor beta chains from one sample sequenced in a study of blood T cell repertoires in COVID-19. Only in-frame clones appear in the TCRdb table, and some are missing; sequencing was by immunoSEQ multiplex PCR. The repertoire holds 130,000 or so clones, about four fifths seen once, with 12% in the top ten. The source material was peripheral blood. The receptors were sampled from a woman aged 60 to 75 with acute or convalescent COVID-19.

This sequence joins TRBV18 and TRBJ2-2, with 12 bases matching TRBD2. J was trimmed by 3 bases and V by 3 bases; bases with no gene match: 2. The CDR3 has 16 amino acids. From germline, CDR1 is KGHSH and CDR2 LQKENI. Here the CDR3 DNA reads TGTGCCAGCTCACCTGGACTAGCGGGGTACACCGGGGAGCTGTTTTTT. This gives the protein CASSPGLAGYTGELFF. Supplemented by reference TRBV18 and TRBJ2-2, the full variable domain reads NAGVMQNPRHLVRRRGQEARLRCSPMKGHSHVYWYRQLPEEGLKFMVYLQKENIIDESGMPKERFSAEFPKEGPSILRIQQVVRGDSAAYFCASSPGLAGYTGELFFGEGSRLTVL.

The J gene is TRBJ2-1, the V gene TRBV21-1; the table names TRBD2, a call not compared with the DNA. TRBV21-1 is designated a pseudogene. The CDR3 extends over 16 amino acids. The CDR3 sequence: CASRSTRGGWDNEQFF. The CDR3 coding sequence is TGTGCCAGCCGCTCAACCCGGGGGGGGTGGGACAATGAGCAGTTCTTC.

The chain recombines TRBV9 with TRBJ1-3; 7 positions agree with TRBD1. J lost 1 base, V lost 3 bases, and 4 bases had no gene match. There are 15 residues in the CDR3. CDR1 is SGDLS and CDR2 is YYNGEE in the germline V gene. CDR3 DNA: TGTGCCAGCAGCGCGACAGGGTTTTCTGGAAACACCATATATTTT. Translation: CASSATGFSGNTIYF.